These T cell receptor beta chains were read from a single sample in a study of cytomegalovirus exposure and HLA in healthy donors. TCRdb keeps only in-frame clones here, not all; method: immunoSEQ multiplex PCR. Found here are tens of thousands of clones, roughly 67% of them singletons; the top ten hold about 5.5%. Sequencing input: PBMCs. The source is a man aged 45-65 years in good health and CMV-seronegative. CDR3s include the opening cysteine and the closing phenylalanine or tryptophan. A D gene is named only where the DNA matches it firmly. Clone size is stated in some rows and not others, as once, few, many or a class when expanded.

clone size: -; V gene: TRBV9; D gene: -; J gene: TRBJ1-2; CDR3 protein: CASSPAPDTNYGYTF; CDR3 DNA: TGTGCCAGCAGCCCGGCCCCGGACACGAACTATGGCTACACCTTC
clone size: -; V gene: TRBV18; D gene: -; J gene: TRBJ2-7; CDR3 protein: CASAEGQHIQQYF; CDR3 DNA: TGTGCCAGCGCGGAGGGACAGCACATCCAGCAGTACTTC
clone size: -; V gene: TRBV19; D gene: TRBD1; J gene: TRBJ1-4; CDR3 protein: CASSISGTGREKLFF; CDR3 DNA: TGTGCCAGTAGTATCTCCGGGACAGGGAGAGAAAAACTGTTTTTT
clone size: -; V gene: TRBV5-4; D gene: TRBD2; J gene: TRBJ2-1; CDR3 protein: CASSSSRTSGGQMQFF; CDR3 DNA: TGTGCCAGCAGCTCGAGCCGGACTAGCGGGGGACAAATGCAGTTCTTC
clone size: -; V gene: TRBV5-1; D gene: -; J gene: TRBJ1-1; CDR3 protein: CASSFGGRDTEAFF; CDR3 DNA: TGCGCCAGCAGCTTCGGGGGACGGGACACTGAAGCTTTCTTT
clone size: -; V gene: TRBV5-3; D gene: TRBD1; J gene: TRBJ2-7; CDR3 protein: CARSPVTGTGWYEQYF; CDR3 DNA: TGTGCCAGAAGCCCAGTGACTGGGACAGGGTGGTACGAGCAGTACTTC
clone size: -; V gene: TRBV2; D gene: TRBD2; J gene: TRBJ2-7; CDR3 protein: CASRGTGGRYEQYF; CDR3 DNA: TGTGCCAGCAGAGGGACGGGAGGGAGGTACGAGCAGTACTTC
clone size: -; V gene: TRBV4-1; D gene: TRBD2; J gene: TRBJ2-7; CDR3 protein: CASSRTGTSSYEQYF; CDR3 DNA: TGCGCCAGCAGCCGCACCGGGACTAGTTCCTACGAGCAGTACTTC
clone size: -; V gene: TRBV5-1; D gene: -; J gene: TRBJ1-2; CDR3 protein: CASSLEGGLGYTF; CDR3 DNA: TGCGCCAGCAGCTTGGAGGGGGGGCTTGGCTACACCTTC
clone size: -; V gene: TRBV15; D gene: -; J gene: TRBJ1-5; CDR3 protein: CATTLNAGSNQPQHF; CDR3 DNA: TGTGCCACCACTCTAAATGCAGGGAGCAATCAGCCCCAGCATTTT
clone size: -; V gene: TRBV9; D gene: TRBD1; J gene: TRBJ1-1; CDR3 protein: CASSVTQQTGGEAFF; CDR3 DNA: TGTGCCAGCAGCGTAACCCAACAGACAGGGGGTGAAGCTTTCTTT
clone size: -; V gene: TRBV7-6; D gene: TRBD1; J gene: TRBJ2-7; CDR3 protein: CASSLETGAPYEQYF; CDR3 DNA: TGTGCCAGCAGCTTAGAAACAGGGGCCCCCTACGAGCAGTACTTC
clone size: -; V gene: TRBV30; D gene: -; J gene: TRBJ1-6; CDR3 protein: CAWSVRGYNSPLHF; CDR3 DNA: TGTGCCTGGAGTGTACGGGGGTATAATTCACCCCTCCACTTT
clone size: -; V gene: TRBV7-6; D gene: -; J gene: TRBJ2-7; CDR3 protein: CASSLIGNEQYF; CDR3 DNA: TGTGCCAGCAGCTTAATCGGTAACGAGCAGTACTTC
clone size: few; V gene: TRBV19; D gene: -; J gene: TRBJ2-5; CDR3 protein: CASSRLPGSSEPQYF; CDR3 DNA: TGTGCCAGTAGTAGACTCCCGGGATCATCCGAGCCCCAGTACTTC
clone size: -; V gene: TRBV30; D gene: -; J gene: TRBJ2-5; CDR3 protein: CAWTGKETQYF; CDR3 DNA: TGTGCCTGGACAGGGAAAGAGACCCAGTACTTC
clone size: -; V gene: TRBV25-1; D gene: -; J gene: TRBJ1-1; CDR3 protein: CASSASRGLAGTEAFF; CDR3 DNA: TGTGCCAGCAGTGCGAGCAGGGGCCTCGCCGGGACTGAAGCTTTCTTT
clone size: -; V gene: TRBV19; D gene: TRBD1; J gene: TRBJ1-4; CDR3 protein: CASIHTGGFNEKLFF; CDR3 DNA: TGTGCCAGTATTCACACAGGGGGCTTTAATGAAAAACTGTTTTTT
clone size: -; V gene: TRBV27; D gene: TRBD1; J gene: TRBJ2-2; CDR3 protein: CASSSDRGLFF; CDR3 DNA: TGTGCCAGCAGTTCGGACAGGGGGCTGTTTTTT
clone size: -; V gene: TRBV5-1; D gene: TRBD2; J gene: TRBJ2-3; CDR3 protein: CASSPTPGTSITDTQYF; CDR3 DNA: TGCGCCAGCAGCCCCACCCCCGGGACTAGCATCACAGATACGCAGTATTTT
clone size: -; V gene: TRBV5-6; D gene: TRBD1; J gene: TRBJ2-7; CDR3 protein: CASSRDRVGHEQYF; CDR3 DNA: TGTGCCAGCAGTCGGGACAGGGTTGGCCACGAGCAGTACTTC
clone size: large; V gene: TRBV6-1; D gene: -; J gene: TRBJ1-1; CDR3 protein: CASRQDGSTEAFF; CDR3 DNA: TGTGCCAGCAGACAGGACGGGAGCACTGAAGCTTTCTTT
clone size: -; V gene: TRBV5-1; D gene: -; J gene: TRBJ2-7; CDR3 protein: CASSLAIGSIKSEQYF; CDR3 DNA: TGCGCCAGCAGCTTGGCCATTGGCTCGATAAAGTCGGAGCAGTACTTC
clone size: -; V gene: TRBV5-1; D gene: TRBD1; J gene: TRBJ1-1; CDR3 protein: CASSDGTDRTEAFF; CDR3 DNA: TGCGCCAGCAGCGACGGGACAGATCGGACTGAAGCTTTCTTT
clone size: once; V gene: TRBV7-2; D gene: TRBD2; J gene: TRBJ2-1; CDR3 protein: CASSRSGGVWNEQFF; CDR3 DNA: TGTGCCAGCAGTCGGAGCGGGGGGGTTTGGAATGAGCAGTTCTTC
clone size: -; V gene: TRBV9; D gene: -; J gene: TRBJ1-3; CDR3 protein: CASSVVDSGNTIYF; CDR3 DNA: TGTGCCAGCAGCGTAGTAGACTCTGGAAACACCATATATTTT
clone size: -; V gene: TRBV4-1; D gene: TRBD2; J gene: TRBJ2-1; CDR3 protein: CASSHPGVAGEGEQFF; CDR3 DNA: TGCGCCAGCAGCCACCCAGGGGTAGCGGGGGAGGGTGAGCAGTTCTTC
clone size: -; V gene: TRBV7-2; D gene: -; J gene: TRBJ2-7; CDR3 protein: CASSLDRPYEQYF; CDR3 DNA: TGTGCCAGCAGTCTCGACAGACCTTACGAGCAGTACTTC
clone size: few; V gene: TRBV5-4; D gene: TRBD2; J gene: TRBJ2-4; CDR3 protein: CASSAGLAGTGKNIQYF; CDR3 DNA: TGTGCCAGCAGCGCCGGACTAGCAGGGACTGGGAAAAACATTCAGTACTTC
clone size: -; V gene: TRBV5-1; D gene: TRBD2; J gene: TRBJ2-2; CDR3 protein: CASRLAGVTGELFF; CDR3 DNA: TGCGCCAGCAGGCTAGCGGGGGTCACCGGGGAGCTGTTTTTT
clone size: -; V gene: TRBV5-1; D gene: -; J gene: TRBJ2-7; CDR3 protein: CASRSGGGYEQYF; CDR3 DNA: TGCGCCAGCAGATCGGGGGGCGGCTACGAGCAGTACTTC
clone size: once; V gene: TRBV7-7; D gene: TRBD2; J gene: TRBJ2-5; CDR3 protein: CASSLGVAGSEETQYF; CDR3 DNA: TGTGCTAGCAGCTTAGGAGTAGCGGGGAGTGAAGAGACCCAGTACTTC
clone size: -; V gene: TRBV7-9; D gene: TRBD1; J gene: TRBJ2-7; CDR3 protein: CASSYGTGVDEQYF; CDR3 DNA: TGTGCCAGCAGCTACGGGACAGGGGTCGACGAGCAGTACTTC
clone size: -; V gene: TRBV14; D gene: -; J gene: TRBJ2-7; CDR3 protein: CASSQDVRYEQYF; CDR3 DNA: TGTGCCAGCAGCCAAGACGTTCGCTACGAGCAGTACTTC
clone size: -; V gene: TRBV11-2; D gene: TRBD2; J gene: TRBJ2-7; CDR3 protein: CASSLGGGSYEQYF; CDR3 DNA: TGTGCCAGCAGCTTAGGCGGGGGCTCCTACGAGCAGTACTTC
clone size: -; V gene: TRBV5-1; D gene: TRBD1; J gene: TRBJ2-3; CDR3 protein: CASSLQGRDTQYF; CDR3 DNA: TGCGCCAGCAGCTTACAGGGGCGCGATACGCAGTATTTT
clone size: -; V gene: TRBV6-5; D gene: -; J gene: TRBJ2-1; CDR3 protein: CASSLTGTEQFF; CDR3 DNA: TGTGCCAGCAGTTTAACCGGGACAGAGCAGTTCTTC
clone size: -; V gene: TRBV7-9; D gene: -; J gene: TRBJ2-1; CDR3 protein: CASSPLGQASEQFF; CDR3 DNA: TGTGCCAGCAGCCCTCTCGGCCAGGCCAGTGAGCAGTTCTTC
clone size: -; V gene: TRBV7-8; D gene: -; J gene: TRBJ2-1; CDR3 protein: CASSLAGQYNEQFF; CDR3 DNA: TGTGCCAGCAGCTTAGCGGGGCAGTACAATGAGCAGTTCTTC
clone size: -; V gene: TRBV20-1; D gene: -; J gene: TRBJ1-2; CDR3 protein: CSAREEYGYTF; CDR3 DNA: TGCAGTGCCCGGGAGGAATATGGCTACACCTTC
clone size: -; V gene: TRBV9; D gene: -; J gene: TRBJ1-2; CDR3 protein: CASEGGPNYGYTF; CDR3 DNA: TGTGCCAGCGAAGGAGGACCTAACTATGGCTACACCTTC
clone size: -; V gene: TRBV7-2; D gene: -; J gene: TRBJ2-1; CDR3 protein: CASSRSVGNEQFF; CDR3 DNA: TGTGCCAGCAGCCGGAGCGTTGGGAATGAGCAGTTCTTC
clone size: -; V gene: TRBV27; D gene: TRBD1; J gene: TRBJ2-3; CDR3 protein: CASSHLYGTGVKDTQYF; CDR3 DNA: TGTGCCAGCAGTCATCTCTACGGGACAGGGGTTAAAGATACGCAGTATTTT
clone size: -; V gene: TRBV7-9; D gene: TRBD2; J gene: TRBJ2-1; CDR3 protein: CASSLASGGPISEQFF; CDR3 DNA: TGTGCCAGCAGCCTAGCTAGCGGGGGGCCCATCTCCGAGCAGTTCTTC
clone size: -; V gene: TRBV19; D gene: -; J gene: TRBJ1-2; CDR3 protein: CASSTPTETEEPNYGYTF; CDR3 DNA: TGTGCCAGTAGTACCCCGACAGAGACCGAAGAACCTAACTATGGCTACACCTTC
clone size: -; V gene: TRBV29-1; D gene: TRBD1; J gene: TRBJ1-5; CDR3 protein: CSAKTGTGGRQPQHF; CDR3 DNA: TGCAGCGCCAAAACAGGGACAGGGGGCAGGCAGCCCCAGCATTTT
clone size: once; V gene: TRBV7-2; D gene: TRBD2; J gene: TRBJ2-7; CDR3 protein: CASSFSRGGGEQYF; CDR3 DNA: TGTGCCAGCAGCTTCTCGCGGGGGGGCGGGGAGCAGTACTTC
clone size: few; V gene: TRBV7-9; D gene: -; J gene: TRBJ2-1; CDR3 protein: CASSPRIFSVRSYNEQFF; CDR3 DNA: TGTGCCAGCAGCCCTAGGATATTTTCCGTCCGCTCCTACAATGAGCAGTTCTTC
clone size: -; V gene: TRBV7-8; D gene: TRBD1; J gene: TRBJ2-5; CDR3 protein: CASSRGQGETQYF; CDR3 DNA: TGTGCCAGCAGCCGTGGACAGGGGGAGACCCAGTACTTC
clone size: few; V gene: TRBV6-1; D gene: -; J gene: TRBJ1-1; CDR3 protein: CASSEALPMEAFF; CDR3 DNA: TGTGCCAGCAGTGAAGCACTACCGATGGAAGCTTTCTTT
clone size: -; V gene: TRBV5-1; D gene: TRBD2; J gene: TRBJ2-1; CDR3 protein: CASSHGLAGVYNEQFF; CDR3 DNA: TGCGCCAGCAGCCACGGACTAGCGGGGGTCTACAATGAGCAGTTCTTC